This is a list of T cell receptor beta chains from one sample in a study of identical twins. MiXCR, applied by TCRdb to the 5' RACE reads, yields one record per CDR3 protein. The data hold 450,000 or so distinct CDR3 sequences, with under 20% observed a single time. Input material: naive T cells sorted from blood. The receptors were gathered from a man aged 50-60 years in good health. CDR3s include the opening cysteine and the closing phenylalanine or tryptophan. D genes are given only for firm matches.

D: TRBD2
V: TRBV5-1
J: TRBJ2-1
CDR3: CASSWDPLGLAGTNNEQFF

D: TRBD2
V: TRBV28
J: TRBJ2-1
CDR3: CASRGGGLARQFF

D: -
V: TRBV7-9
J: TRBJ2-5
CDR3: CASRRFGETQYF

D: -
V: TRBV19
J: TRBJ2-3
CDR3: CASSTLGQSTDTQYF

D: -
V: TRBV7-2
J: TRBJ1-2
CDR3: CASSLSYTNYGYTF

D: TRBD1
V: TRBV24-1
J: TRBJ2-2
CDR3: CATSDFEDRSTGELFF

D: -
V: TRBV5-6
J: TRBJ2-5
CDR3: CASSFGWSRETQYF

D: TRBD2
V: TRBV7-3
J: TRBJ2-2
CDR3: CASSLGGGGVTGELFF

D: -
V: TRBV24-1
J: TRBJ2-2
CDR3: CATSDRVWNTGELFF

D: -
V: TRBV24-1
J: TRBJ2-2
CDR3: CATSKENTGELFF

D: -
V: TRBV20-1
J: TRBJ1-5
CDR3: CSARGGSESNQPQHF

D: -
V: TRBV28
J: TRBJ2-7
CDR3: CASSEQGFEQYF

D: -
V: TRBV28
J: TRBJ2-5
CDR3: CASNTGKETQYF

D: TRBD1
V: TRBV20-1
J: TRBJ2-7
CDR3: CSARDPGTVFYEQYF

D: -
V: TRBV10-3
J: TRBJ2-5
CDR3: CAISEVVGFPGETQYF

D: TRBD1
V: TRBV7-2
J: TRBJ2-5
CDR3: CASSKDTGVGTQYF

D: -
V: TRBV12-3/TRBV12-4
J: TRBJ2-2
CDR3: CASSFRRTNTGELFF

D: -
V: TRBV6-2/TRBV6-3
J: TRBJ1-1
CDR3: CASSYVGLEAFF

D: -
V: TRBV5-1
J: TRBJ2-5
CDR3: CASSYRDGPTAQYF

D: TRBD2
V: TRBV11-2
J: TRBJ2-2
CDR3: CASSLSSGGYTGELFF

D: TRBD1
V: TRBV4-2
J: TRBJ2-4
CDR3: CASSEDRENIQYF

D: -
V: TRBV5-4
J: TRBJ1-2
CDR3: CASSPGRPYGYTF

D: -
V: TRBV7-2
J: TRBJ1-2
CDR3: CASSSQGLAYGYTF